A single sample is the source of the 18 T cell receptor beta chains below, sequenced in a study of human T cells and chemical hapten exposure. MiXCR was run by TCRdb on the RACE reads, yielding one entry per CDR3 protein. In the table there are 190,000 or so distinct CDR3 sequences, almost 30% of which are singletons. This sample's time point: pre-sensitization, week 0. Treatment of the sample: therapeutic diphenylcyclopropenone sensitization with weekly scalp DPC. The source was whole blood, collected in connection with sensitization to the hapten diphenylcyclopropenone (DPC). The receptors come from a woman in her twenties or thirties with alopecia areata. Some clones in this sample may be carry-over from other donors' samples.

The chain recombines TRBV3-1 with TRBJ2-1; 8 nucleotides align to TRBD2. The J segment lost 7 bases and the V segment lost 5 bases, leaving 4 bases of the junction unmatched. There are 13 residues in the CDR3. CDR1 and CDR2 (germline): LGHDT, YNNKEL (reference sequence). This CDR3 reads CASSFRLANEQFF. CDR3 nucleotides: TGTGCCAGCAGCTTTAGACTAGCGAATGAGCAGTTCTTC.

This sequence joins TRBV7-2 and TRBJ1-4; TRBD1 might be the D (6 bases). Germline values: CDR1 SGHTA, CDR2 FQGNSA. This CDR3 region has 16 residues. V was pared by 0 bases and J by 9 bases, with 17 bases between. CDR3 sequence reads: CASSLAGGGPWKKLFF. The DNA of the CDR3 is TGTGCCAGCAGCTTAGCGGGGGGGGGCCCCTGGAAAAAACTGTTTTTT. Together with reference TRBV7-2 and TRBJ1-4, the CDR3 gives the full variable domain: GAGVSQSPSNKVTEKGKDVELRCDPISGHTALYWYRQSLGQGLEFLIYFQGNSAPDKSGLPSDRFSAERTGGSVSTLTIQRTQQEDSAVYLCASSLAGGGPWKKLFFGSGTQLSVL.

J is TRBJ2-1 and V is TRBV6-4; D gene uncertain. The V gene lost 3 bases and the J gene lost 3 bases, with 6 bases spanning the gap. This CDR3 region has 13 residues. Germline V CDR1 and CDR2: MRHNA, SNTAGT. The CDR3 coding sequence is TGTGCCAGCAGTGAGTTCATCTACAATGAGCAGTTCTTC. This codes for CASSEFIYNEQFF.

This clonotype was counted a few times. V is TRBV29-1 and J is TRBJ1-1; 7 bases fit TRBD1. The CDR3 contains 13 residues. V shed 6 bases and J 0 bases; nucleotides not matched to a gene: 4. CDR1 SQVTM and CDR2 ANQGSEA come from the germline V gene. The CDR3 region has the DNA TGCAGCGTGACGGGACAGTTGAACACTGAAGCTTTCTTT. It encodes CSVTGQLNTEAFF.

This clonotype has just a few counts. The rearrangement uses TRBV20-1 and TRBJ1-5; 10 nucleotides align to TRBD1. Trimming at V came to 6 bases and at J to 1 base, leaving 15 bases not matched to a gene. CDR3 length: 18 amino acids. The germline CDR1 and CDR2 sequences are DFQATT and SNEGSKA (reference sequence). CDR3 sequence (DNA): TGCAGTGCACAAGGAATCGGGACAGGGGTATGGAGCAATCAGCCCCAGCATTTT. Protein: CSAQGIGTGVWSNQPQHF.

V and J are TRBV29-1 and TRBJ1-2; D gene ambiguous. Trimming pared 1 base from V and 8 bases from J, leaving 11 bases between. CDR1 SQVTM and CDR2 ANQGSEA come from the germline V gene. CDR3 size: 12 residues. The CDR3 is CSVEGYEGGYTF. The DNA of the CDR3 is TGCAGCGTTGAAGGGTATGAAGGGGGCTACACCTTC.

This clonotype has a count of ten or more. The gene calls are TRBV4-2 and TRBJ2-2; D might be TRBD2 (5 bases). The V and J ends lost 1 base and 2 bases respectively, with 14 bases between them. The CDR3 sequence is 17 residues long. Germline values: CDR1 LGHNA, CDR2 YNFKEQ. In DNA, the CDR3 is TGTGCCAGCAGCCAAGCTGGACTTTCGCTCAACACCGGGGAGCTGTTTTTT. Its protein product is CASSQAGLSLNTGELFF.

The V call is TRBV20-1, the J call TRBJ1-5; D gene ambiguous. CDR1 and CDR2 from the germline V gene are DFQATT and SNEGSKA (reference sequence). V was shortened by 3 bases and J by 5 bases, with 8 bases between the two germline ends. The CDR3 covers 12 residues. This chain's CDR3 is CSARDGDQPQHF. CDR3 DNA: TGCAGTGCTAGGGATGGGGATCAGCCCCAGCATTTT.

V gene TRBV6-6 combines with J gene TRBJ1-5; D remains unclear. This CDR3 contains 12 residues. Per the germline V gene, CDR1 is MNHNY and CDR2 is SVGAGI (reference sequence). V lost 9 bases and J 0 bases, leaving 6 bases between the germline ends. DNA of the CDR3: TGTGCCAGTGGTTTTAGCAATCAGCCCCAGCATTTT. It encodes CASGFSNQPQHF.

In the case of this clonotype: A much larger clone sits a single nucleotide away, making a read error possible. This chain connects TRBV28 to TRBJ2-2, with 9 nucleotides matching TRBD1. Germline V CDR1 and CDR2: MDHEN, SYDVKM. The CDR3 covers 12 residues. J gave up 10 bases and V 8 bases, and 5 bases lay outside the gene matches. For the CDR3, the DNA is TGTGCCAGCGGGACAGGGAGCGTGGAGCTGTTTTTT. As protein: CASGTGSVELFF.

This clonotype was detected a few times. The chain couples TRBV9 to TRBJ1-1; the D gene is possibly TRBD1 (6 bases). Trimming pared 0 bases from V and 8 bases from J, leaving 11 bases between. Per the germline V gene, CDR1 is SGDLS and CDR2 is YYNGEE. This CDR3 contains 13 residues. CDR3 amino acids: CASSVVGGPEAFF. The CDR3, as DNA: TGTGCCAGCAGCGTAGTTGGGGGGCCAGAAGCTTTCTTT.

This clonotype was observed a few times. The chain has TRBV29-1 and TRBJ1-2, with 9 nucleotides matching TRBD1. This CDR3 is 14 amino acids long. Germline V gene data show CDR1 as SQVTM and CDR2 as ANQGSEA. Germline trimming cut 4 bases from V and 7 bases from J; bases unmatched to any gene: 10. Here the CDR3 DNA reads TGCAGCGTTGGCCCCAGGACAGGGGCGGTTGGCTACACCTTC. Residues: CSVGPRTGAVGYTF. Based on the CDR3 plus reference TRBV29-1 and TRBJ1-2, the full variable domain is SAVISQKPSRDICQRGTSLTIQCQVDSQVTMMFWYRQQPGQSLTLIATANQGSEATYESGFVIDKFPISRPNLTFSTLTVSNMSPEDSSIYLCSVGPRTGAVGYTFGSGTRLTVV.

The genes are TRBV15 and TRBJ1-3, with no clear D. Trimming shortened V by 8 bases and J by 0 bases, and 8 bases separated the two germline ends. The CDR3 contains 13 residues. Per the germline V gene, CDR1 is LNHNV and CDR2 is YYDKDF (reference sequence). The CDR3 bases are TGTGCCACCCGCGAAAGCTCTGGAAACACCATATATTTT. This codes for CATRESSGNTIYF.

V is TRBV24-1 and J is TRBJ2-2; D is ambiguous. V was shortened by 7 bases and J by 2 bases, with 7 bases between the two germline ends. This CDR3 is 13 amino acids long. Germline V gives CDR1 KGHDR, CDR2 SFDVKD. CDR3 in amino acids: CATRTENTGELFF. In DNA, the CDR3 is TGTGCCACCAGGACGGAAAACACCGGGGAGCTGTTTTTT.

This clonotype was picked up a small number of times. The chain has TRBV6-2 or TRBV6-3 and TRBJ1-5; no reliable D call. The germline gives CDR1 MNHEY, CDR2 SVGEGT. V shed 0 bases and J shed 6 bases, with 9 bases lying between them. This CDR3 is 14 amino acids long. The DNA for the CDR3 is TGTGCCAGCAGTTACTCGAAACGGTCTCAGCCCCAGCATTTT. Translating it yields CASSYSKRSQPQHF.

J is TRBJ2-1 and V is TRBV9; D is possibly TRBD2 (5 bases). V gave up 3 bases and J gave up 2 bases, with 12 bases separating them. The CDR3 extends over 15 amino acids. Per germline, CDR1 SGDLS and CDR2 YYNGEE. The CDR3 region is CASSDSGVTYNEQFF. DNA for the CDR3: TGTGCCAGCAGCGACAGCGGAGTTACCTACAATGAGCAGTTCTTC.

V is TRBV10-3 and J is TRBJ1-6, with D unclear. Per the germline V gene, CDR1 is ENHRY and CDR2 is SYGVKD. Trimming took 4 bases from V and 5 from J, leaving 15 bases between them. This CDR3 region has 16 residues. The CDR3 DNA is TGTGCCATCAGTGTTCGGCCGAAGGGAGATAATTCACCCCTCCACTTT. Translated, it gives CAISVRPKGDNSPLHF.

This clonotype was seen more than once but under ten times. The CDR3, as DNA: TGTGCCAGCAGCTTCTCTGAAGCTGGCTACACCTTC. Its translation is CASSFSEAGYTF. The V call is TRBV7-2, the J call TRBJ1-2; no firm D call. V was cut by 3 bases and J by 7 bases, with 9 bases left in between. The CDR3 has 12 amino acids. Germline V gene sequence: CDR1 SGHTA, CDR2 FQGNSA.